This entry describes one T cell receptor beta chain. These data come from a study of monozygotic twins with inflammatory bowel disease. Germline V lookup: CDR1 DFQATT, CDR2 SNEGSKA (reference sequence). This CDR3 contains 15 residues. TCRdb reprocessed the 5' RACE reads; each CDR3 protein has one entry and no DNA is given. With approximately 330,000 distinct CDR3 sequences in the sample, the ten largest clones hold 2% to 2.5%. The template was total RNA from whole blood, with no T cell sorting. Sequencing was performed on blood. The J gene is TRBJ2-7, the V gene TRBV20-1; there is no DNA to check the TCRdb D call of TRBD1. This clonotype originated in a human donor with ulcerative colitis or Crohn's disease, or a healthy co-twin of an affected twin (not recorded which). CDR3 amino acids: CSAREGQGAYYEQYF.